Sequencing of this TCR beta chain was carried out in a study of blood T cell repertoires in COVID-19. As for the study in general: The cDNA or gDNA used as material had been derived from T cells, B-cell-depleted T cells, or PBMCs.

The CDR3 has 16 residues. Germline V gene data show CDR1 as LGHNA and CDR2 as YNFKEQ. The V gene lost 0 bases and the J gene lost 2 bases, with 11 bases spanning the gap. Assay used: immunoSEQ multiplex PCR; TCRdb lists only in-frame clones, some missing. The sample lists around 280,000 clones, around 85% occurring once. The specimen was peripheral blood. The chain carries TRBV4-2 and TRBJ2-1; perhaps TRBD2 as D (5 bases). The receptor was isolated from a woman aged 50 to 65 with active or convalescent COVID-19. CDR3 protein: CASSQDLAGPYNEQFF. The DNA for the CDR3 is TGTGCCAGCAGCCAAGATCTGGCGGGTCCCTACAATGAGCAGTTCTTC.